Detailed here is one TCR beta chain. The protocol was immunoSEQ multiplex PCR, while the TCRdb copy is restricted to in-frame clones and leaves out a portion. The top ten hold approximately 1.5% of the sample, which has over a million clones, about 70% seen once. The source of the sample is a study of shared clonotypes between healthy human individuals. This CDR3 region has 14 residues. Between the trimmed V and J ends, which lost 2 bases and 7 bases, there was a span of 11 bases. Germline CDR1 LNHDA, CDR2 SQIVND (reference sequence). The receptor comes from a man aged 18 to 35 in good health. The chain has TRBV19 and TRBJ1-4, with D uncertain. The sequenced material came from memory CD4+ T cells sorted from blood. Sample subset: CD45RA-negative fraction. CDR3 in amino acids: CASSISVLVEKLFF. In DNA, the CDR3 is TGTGCCAGTAGTATATCAGTTCTTGTTGAAAAACTGTTTTTT.